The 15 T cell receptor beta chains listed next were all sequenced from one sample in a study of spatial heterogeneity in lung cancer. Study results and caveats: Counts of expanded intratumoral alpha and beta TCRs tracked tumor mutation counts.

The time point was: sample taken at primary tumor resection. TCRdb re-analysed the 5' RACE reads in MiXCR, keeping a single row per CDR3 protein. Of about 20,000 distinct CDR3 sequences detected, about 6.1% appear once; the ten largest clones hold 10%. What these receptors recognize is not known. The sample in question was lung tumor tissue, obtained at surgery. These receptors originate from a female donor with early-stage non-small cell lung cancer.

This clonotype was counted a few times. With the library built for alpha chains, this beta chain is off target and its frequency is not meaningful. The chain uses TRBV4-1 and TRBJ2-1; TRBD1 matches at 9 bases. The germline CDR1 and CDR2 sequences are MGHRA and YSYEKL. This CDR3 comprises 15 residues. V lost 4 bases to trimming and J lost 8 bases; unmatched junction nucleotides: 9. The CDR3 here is CASSLTGDRVDEQFF. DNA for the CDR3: TGCGCCAGCAGCCTCACGGGGGACAGGGTTGATGAGCAGTTCTTC.

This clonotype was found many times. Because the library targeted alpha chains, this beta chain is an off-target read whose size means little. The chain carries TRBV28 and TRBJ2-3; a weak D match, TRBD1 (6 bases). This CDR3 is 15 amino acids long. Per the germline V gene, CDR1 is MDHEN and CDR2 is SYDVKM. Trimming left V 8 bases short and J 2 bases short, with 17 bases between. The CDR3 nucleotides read TGTGCCAGCTCCTTGGGGACACTCTTCACAGATACGCAGTATTTT. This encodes CASSLGTLFTDTQYF.

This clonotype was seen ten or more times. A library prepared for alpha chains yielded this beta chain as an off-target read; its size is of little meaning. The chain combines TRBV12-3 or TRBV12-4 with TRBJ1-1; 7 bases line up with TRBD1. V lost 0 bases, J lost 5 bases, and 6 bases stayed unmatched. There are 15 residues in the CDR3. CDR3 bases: TGTGCCAGCAGTTTAGCGCAAGGGGGCCCTACTGAAGCTTTCTTT. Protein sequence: CASSLAQGGPTEAFF.

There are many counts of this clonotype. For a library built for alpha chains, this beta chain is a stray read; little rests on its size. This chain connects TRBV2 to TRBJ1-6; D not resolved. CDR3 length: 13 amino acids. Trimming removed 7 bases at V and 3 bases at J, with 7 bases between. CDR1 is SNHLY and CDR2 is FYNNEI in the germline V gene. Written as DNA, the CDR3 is TGTGCCAGCATAGACAACTATAATTCACCCCTCCACTTT. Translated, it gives CASIDNYNSPLHF.

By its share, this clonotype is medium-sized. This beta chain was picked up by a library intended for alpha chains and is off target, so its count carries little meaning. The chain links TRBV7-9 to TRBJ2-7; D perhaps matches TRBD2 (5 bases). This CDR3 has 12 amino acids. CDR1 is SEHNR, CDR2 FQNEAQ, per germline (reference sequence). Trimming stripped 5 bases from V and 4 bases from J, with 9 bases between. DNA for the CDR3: TGTGCCAGCAGCCCCCGGGAATACGAGCAGTACTTC. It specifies CASSPREYEQYF.

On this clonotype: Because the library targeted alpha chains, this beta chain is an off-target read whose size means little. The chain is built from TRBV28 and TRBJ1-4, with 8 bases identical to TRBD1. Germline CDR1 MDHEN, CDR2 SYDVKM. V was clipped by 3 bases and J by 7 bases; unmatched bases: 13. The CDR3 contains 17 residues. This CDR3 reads CASSLGDRKKKSEKLFF. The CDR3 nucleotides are TGTGCCAGCAGTTTGGGGGACAGGAAAAAAAAGAGTGAAAAACTGTTTTTT.

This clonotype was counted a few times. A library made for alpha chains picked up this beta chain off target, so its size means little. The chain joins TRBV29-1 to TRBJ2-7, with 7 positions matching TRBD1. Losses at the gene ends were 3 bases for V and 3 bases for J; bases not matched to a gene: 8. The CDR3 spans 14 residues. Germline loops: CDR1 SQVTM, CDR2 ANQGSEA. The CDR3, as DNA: TGCAGCGTTGACTCCGGGACAGCCGGCTACGAGCAGTACTTC. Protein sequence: CSVDSGTAGYEQYF.

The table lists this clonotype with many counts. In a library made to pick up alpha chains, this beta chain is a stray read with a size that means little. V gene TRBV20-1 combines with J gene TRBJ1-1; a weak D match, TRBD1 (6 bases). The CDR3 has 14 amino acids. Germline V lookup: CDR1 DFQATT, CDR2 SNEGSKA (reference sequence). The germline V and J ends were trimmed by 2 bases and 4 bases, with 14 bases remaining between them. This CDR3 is CSARRDTQSTEAFF. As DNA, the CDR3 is TGCAGTGCTAGACGGGACACACAGAGCACTGAAGCTTTCTTT.

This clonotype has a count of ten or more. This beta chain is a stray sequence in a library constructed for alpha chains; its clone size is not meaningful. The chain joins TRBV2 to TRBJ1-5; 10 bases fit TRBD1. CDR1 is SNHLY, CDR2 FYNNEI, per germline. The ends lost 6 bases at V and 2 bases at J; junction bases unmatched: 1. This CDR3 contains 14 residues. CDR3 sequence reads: CASSGTGGNQPQHF. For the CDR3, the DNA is TGTGCCAGCAGCGGGACAGGGGGCAATCAGCCCCAGCATTTT.

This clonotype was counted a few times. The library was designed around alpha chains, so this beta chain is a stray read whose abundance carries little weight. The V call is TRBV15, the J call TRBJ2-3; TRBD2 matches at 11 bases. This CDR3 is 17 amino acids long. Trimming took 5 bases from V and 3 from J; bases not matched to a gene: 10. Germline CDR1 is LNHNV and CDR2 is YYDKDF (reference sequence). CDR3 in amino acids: CATSEWTSGFATDTQYF. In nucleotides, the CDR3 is TGTGCCACCAGCGAATGGACTAGCGGGTTTGCAACAGATACGCAGTATTTT.

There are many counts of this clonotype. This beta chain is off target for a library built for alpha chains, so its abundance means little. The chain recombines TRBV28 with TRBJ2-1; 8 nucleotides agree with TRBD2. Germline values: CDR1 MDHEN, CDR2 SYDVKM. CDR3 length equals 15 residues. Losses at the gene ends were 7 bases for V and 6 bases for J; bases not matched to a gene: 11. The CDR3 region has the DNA TGTGCCAGCACCTCTCCGGGAGGGCCGGGCAATGAGCAGTTCTTC. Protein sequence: CASTSPGGPGNEQFF.

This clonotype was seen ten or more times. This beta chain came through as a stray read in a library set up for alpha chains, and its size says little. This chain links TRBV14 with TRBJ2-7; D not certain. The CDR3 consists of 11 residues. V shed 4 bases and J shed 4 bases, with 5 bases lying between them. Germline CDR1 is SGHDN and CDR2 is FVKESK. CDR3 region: CASSRLYEQYF. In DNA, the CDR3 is TGTGCCAGCAGCCGACTTTACGAGCAGTACTTC.

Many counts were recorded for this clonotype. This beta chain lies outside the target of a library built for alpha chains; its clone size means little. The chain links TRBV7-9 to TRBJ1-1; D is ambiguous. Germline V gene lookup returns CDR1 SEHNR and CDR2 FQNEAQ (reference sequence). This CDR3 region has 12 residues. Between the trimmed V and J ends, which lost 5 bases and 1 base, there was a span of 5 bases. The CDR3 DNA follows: TGTGCCAGCAGCCCAGAGAACACTGAAGCTTTCTTT. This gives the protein CASSPENTEAFF. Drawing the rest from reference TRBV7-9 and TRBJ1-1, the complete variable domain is DTGVSQNPRHKITKRGQNVTFRCDPISEHNRLYWYRQTLGQGPEFLTYFQNEAQLEKSRLLSDRFSAERPKGSFSTLEIQRTEQGDSAMYLCASSPENTEAFFGQGTRLTVV.

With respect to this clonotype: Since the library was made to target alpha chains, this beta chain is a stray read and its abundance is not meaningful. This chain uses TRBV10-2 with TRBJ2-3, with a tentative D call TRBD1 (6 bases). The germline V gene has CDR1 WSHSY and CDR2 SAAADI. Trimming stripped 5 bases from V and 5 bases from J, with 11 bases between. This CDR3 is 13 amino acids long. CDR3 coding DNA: TGCGCCAGCAGTCGACAGGTTGAAGATACGCAGTATTTT. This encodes CASSRQVEDTQYF.

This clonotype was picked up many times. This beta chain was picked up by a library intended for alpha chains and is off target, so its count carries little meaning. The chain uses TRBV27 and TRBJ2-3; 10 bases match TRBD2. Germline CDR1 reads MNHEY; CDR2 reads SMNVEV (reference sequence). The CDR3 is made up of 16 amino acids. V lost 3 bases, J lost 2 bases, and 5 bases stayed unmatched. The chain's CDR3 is CASSFSLAGATDTQYF. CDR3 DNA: TGTGCCAGCAGTTTCTCCCTAGCGGGGGCCACAGATACGCAGTATTTT.